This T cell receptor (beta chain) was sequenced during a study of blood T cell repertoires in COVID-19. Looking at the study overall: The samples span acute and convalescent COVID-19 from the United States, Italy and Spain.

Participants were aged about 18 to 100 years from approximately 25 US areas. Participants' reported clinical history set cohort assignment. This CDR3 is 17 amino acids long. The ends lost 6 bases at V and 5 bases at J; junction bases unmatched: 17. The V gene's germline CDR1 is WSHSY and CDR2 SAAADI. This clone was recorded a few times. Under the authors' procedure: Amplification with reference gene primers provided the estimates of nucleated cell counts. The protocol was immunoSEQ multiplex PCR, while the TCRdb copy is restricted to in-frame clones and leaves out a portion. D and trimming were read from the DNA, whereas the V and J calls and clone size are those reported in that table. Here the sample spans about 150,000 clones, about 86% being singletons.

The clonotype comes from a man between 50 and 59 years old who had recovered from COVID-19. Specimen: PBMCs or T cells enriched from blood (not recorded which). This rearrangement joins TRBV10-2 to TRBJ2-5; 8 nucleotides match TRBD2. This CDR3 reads CASRASGRRALSETQYF. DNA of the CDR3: TGCGCCAGCAGGGCTAGCGGGCGACGGGCCTTGTCTGAGACCCAGTACTTC.